This paragraph reports one TCR beta chain. Its matching antigen is unknown. Trimming stripped 0 bases from V and 6 bases from J, with 15 bases between. The CDR3 spans 15 residues. Germline V gene data show CDR1 as SGDLS and CDR2 as YYNGEE. Isolation recovered at least 6.5 million PBMCs from every sample. The sample comes from a study of blood T cells in healthy people across ages. A second about 7 to 12 cycle PCR used barcoded and J-beta primers. Every cDNA molecule carried a tag from a template-switch adaptor bearing 12 random nucleotides. Via MiXCR, TCRdb re-called the 5' RACE reads, giving one row per CDR3 protein. The table includes fewer than 750,000 distinct CDR3 sequences, roughly 48% detected once. Whole-study findings and limits: A roughly linear age-dependent decrease characterized TCR beta diversity per million T cells. In these data, TCR beta diversity tracked strongly with naive T cell percentage.

The origin of this receptor is a man at least 80 years old in good health. Sequencing used blood. The chain carries TRBV9 and TRBJ1-2, with D unresolved. The CDR3 spells CASSVDLRISNGYTF. The DNA for the CDR3 is TGTGCCAGCAGCGTAGATTTGAGGATCTCGAATGGCTACACCTTC.